Listed here are 4 T cell receptor beta chains from one sample, sequenced in a study of control samples from healthy donors and cancer patients. Clones were sequenced by immunoSEQ multiplex PCR, and TCRdb holds only the in-frame ones, with some missing. The sample consists of about 140,000 clones, 75% to 90% of them appearing once. The specimen was blood. The origin of the receptors is a woman aged 25 to 39 in good health.

The J gene is TRBJ1-1, the V gene TRBV11-3; the D is unclear. V lost 1 base to trimming and J lost 1 base, with 4 bases between them. This CDR3 has 13 amino acids. Germline V gives CDR1 SGHNT, CDR2 YENEEA. Written as DNA, the CDR3 is TGTGCCAGCAGCTTAGGGCCGAACACTGAAGCTTTCTTT. Translated, it gives CASSLGPNTEAFF.

The chain has TRBV5-6 and TRBJ2-4; 8 bases match TRBD1. Trimming took 5 bases from V and 6 from J; bases not matched to a gene: 7. CDR1 and CDR2 from the germline V gene are SGHDT and YYEEEE. The CDR3 has 14 amino acids. The chain's CDR3 is CASSPPGGLNIQYF. The CDR3 bases are TGTGCCAGCAGTCCACCAGGGGGCTTAAACATTCAGTACTTC.

This clone came up once. V is TRBV3-1 (or the pseudogene TRBV3-2) and J is TRBJ1-2; possible D gene TRBD1, 5 bases. Germline V gene sequence: CDR1 LGHDT, CDR2 YNNKEL (reference sequence). V was shortened by 1 base and J by 2 bases, with 11 bases between the two germline ends. The CDR3 sequence is 15 residues long. DNA of the CDR3: TGTGCCAGCAGCCAAGGTGGCAGGGCGAACTATGGCTACACCTTC. Protein sequence: CASSQGGRANYGYTF.

V and J are TRBV18 and TRBJ1-3; D call uncertain. Trimming took off 6 bases at V and 0 bases at J, with 15 bases between the two ends. The CDR3 has 16 amino acids. Germline V CDR1 and CDR2: KGHSH, LQKENI. DNA of the CDR3: TGTGCCAGCTCCCGAAGGGAGTCAAACTCTGGAAACACCATATATTTT. Translated, it gives CASSRRESNSGNTIYF.